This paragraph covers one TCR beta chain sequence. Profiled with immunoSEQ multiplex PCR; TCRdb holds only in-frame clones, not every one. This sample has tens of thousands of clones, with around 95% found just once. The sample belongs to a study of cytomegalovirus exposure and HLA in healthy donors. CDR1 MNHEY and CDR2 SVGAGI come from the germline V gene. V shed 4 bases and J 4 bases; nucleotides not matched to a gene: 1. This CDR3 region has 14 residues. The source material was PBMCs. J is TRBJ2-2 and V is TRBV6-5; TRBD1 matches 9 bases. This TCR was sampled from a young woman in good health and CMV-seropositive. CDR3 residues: CASSSTGGTGELFF. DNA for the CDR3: TGTGCCAGCAGTTCGACAGGGGGCACCGGGGAGCTGTTTTTT.